A selection of T cell receptor beta chains follows, all from one sample in a study of blood T cells in healthy people across ages. From the 5' RACE reads, TCRdb called clonotypes with MiXCR, one entry per CDR3 protein. This table holds 580,000 or so distinct CDR3 sequences, less than 60% found once. Sequencing used blood. These receptors came from an elderly man in good health. Both conserved end residues are part of each CDR3. A D gene is named only where the DNA matches it firmly. Rows may omit the clone size; those that give it use once, few, many or a size class.

clone_size	v_call	cdr3_length	d_call	j_call	cdr3_aa	cdr3_nt
-	TRBV5-1	15	-	TRBJ2-5	CASSFQGTSQETQYF	TGCGCCAGCAGCTTCCAAGGGACCTCCCAAGAGACCCAGTACTTC
once	TRBV7-9	14	TRBD1	TRBJ1-1	CVSSARTGDTEAFF	TGTGTCAGCAGCGCGCGTACAGGGGACACTGAAGCTTTCTTT
few	TRBV4-2	15	-	TRBJ2-7	CASSQDLASSGAQYF	TGTGCCAGCAGCCAAGATTTGGCTAGCTCTGGAGCGCAGTACTTC
-	TRBV4-3	15	TRBD2	TRBJ2-1	CASSQIGLAGGEQFF	TGCGCCAGCAGCCAGATAGGACTAGCGGGTGGTGAGCAGTTCTTC
-	TRBV7-2	13	TRBD1	TRBJ1-5	CASSRQGHQPQHF	TGTGCCAGCAGTCGACAGGGCCATCAGCCCCAGCATTTT
-	TRBV7-2	15	-	TRBJ2-5	CTSSSQAGTQETQYF	TGTACCAGCAGCTCGCAAGCGGGTACACAAGAGACCCAGTACTTC
-	TRBV6-2/TRBV6-3	16	TRBD2	TRBJ2-7	CASSFGLAGQGYEQYF	TGTGCCAGCAGTTTTGGACTAGCGGGACAAGGCTACGAGCAGTACTTC
-	TRBV5-1	15	-	TRBJ2-3	CASSPLGPATDTQYF	TGCGCCAGCAGTCCATTAGGGCCTGCCACAGATACGCAGTATTTT
once	TRBV28	18	TRBD2	TRBJ2-1	CASSPSGRIRRSYNEQFF	TGTGCCAGCAGTCCCAGCGGGAGAATTAGAAGATCCTACAATGAGCAGTTCTTC
-	TRBV5-1	15	-	TRBJ1-5	CASSLGDSGNQPQHF	TGCGCCAGCAGCTTGGGGGATTCGGGCAATCAGCCCCAGCATTTT
-	TRBV7-2	14	-	TRBJ1-2	CASSFQGTNYGYTF	TGTGCCAGCAGCTTCCAGGGTACCAACTATGGCTACACCTTC
-	TRBV15	22	TRBD1	TRBJ2-7	CATSRDQRRDRGDLSSYNEQYF	TGTGCCACCAGCAGAGATCAACGCCGGGACAGGGGCGATTTAAGCTCCTACAATGAGCAGTACTTC
-	TRBV7-2	16	-	TRBJ1-5	CASSPNRAGSTQPQHF	TGTGCCAGCAGCCCTAACAGGGCCGGGTCGACTCAGCCCCAGCATTTT
-	TRBV20-1	15	TRBD1	TRBJ2-7	CSALAPQGATYEQYF	TGCAGTGCCCTGGCCCCGCAGGGGGCAACCTACGAGCAGTACTTC
-	TRBV20-1	14	-	TRBJ2-7	CSARVPLAAYEQYF	TGCAGTGCTAGAGTCCCACTAGCAGCCTACGAGCAGTACTTC
-	TRBV4-2	16	-	TRBJ2-7	CASSQDRGRGFYEQYF	TGTGCCAGCAGCCAAGATAGGGGAAGAGGGTTCTACGAGCAGTACTTC
-	TRBV5-1	15	-	TRBJ1-3	CASSLAGDEGNTIYF	TGCGCCAGCAGCTTGGCAGGGGACGAGGGAAACACCATATATTTT
few	TRBV4-3	17	-	TRBJ2-3	CASSRRYGTSSTDTQYF	TGCGCCAGCAGCCGTCGTTATGGGACTTCTAGCACAGATACGCAGTATTTT
few	TRBV28	15	-	TRBJ2-1	CASTQRGSSYNEQFF	TGTGCCAGCACCCAGAGGGGGAGCTCCTACAATGAGCAGTTCTTC
few	TRBV29-1	13	-	TRBJ2-1	CSEWTAANNEQFF	TGCAGCGAGTGGACAGCTGCTAACAATGAGCAGTTCTTC
many	TRBV6-5	15	TRBD1	TRBJ2-7	CASSKGTESSYEQYF	TGTGCCAGCAGTAAAGGGACAGAGTCCTCCTACGAGCAGTACTTC
many	TRBV29-1	13	TRBD2	TRBJ2-7	CSVTSGGPREQYF	TGCAGCGTTACCAGCGGGGGGCCGAGGGAGCAGTACTTC
few	TRBV30	13	TRBD1	TRBJ1-1	CAWSKTGGTEAFF	TGTGCCTGGAGTAAGACAGGGGGGACTGAAGCTTTCTTT
-	TRBV20-1	14	TRBD2	TRBJ2-7	CSARVLAGTYEQYF	TGCAGTGCTAGAGTCCTAGCGGGAACCTACGAGCAGTACTTC
-	TRBV7-2	16	TRBD2	TRBJ2-1	CASSLFTLAASREQFF	TGTGCCAGCAGTCTGTTCACCCTAGCGGCCTCCAGGGAGCAGTTCTTC
-	TRBV7-9	12	-	TRBJ1-4	CASNLANEKLFF	TGTGCCAGCAACTTAGCTAATGAAAAACTGTTTTTT
-	TRBV6-2/TRBV6-3	13	-	TRBJ2-7	CASRADGTYEQYF	TGTGCCAGCAGAGCAGACGGTACCTACGAGCAGTACTTC
-	TRBV5-1	18	TRBD2	TRBJ2-5	CASSSGRFGSGNQETQYF	TGCGCCAGCAGCTCCGGGAGGTTCGGTAGCGGGAATCAAGAGACCCAGTACTTC
many	TRBV18	15	-	TRBJ2-1	CASSPMASSYNEQFF	TGTGCCAGCTCACCAATGGCGAGCTCCTACAATGAGCAGTTCTTC
-	TRBV4-3	16	-	TRBJ1-1	CASSQGHRDKNTEAFF	TGCGCCAGCAGCCAAGGCCACCGGGACAAAAACACTGAAGCTTTCTTT
once	TRBV20-1	14	-	TRBJ2-3	CSAKKEAGTDTQYF	TGCAGTGCTAAGAAAGAAGCGGGCACAGATACGCAGTATTTT
-	TRBV15	15	TRBD1	TRBJ2-7	CATTLGQGAVHEQYF	TGTGCCACCACCTTAGGACAGGGGGCGGTCCACGAGCAGTACTTC
few	TRBV2	11	-	TRBJ2-7	CASQRSYEQYF	TGTGCCAGCCAAAGGTCCTACGAGCAGTACTTC
-	TRBV20-1	19	TRBD2	TRBJ2-3	CSARVGGSLAGASTDTQYF	TGCAGTGCTAGAGTAGGGGGCTCCCTAGCGGGAGCTAGCACCGATACGCAGTATTTT
-	TRBV3-1	15	-	TRBJ1-2	CASSQGTGTRGGYTF	TGTGCCAGCAGCCAGGGTACCGGGACCCGTGGGGGCTACACCTTC
-	TRBV3-1	13	-	TRBJ2-1	CASSHPGGNEQFF	TGTGCCAGCAGCCACCCCGGGGGAAATGAGCAGTTCTTC
-	TRBV6-4	14	-	TRBJ2-2	CASRADRSTGELFF	TGTGCCAGCAGAGCTGACAGGTCCACCGGGGAGCTGTTTTTT
-	TRBV27	14	-	TRBJ2-3	CASSVYGGADMQYF	TGTGCCAGCAGTGTATATGGGGGGGCAGATATGCAGTATTTT
-	TRBV30	15	-	TRBJ2-3	CAWSGLRGSTDTQYF	TGTGCCTGGAGCGGACTGAGGGGAAGCACAGATACGCAGTATTTT
-	TRBV29-1	12	-	TRBJ2-3	CSVRVAADTQYF	TGCAGCGTTCGAGTTGCCGCAGATACGCAGTATTTT
few	TRBV7-9	15	TRBD2	TRBJ2-7	CASSLAASGASEQYF	TGTGCCAGCAGCTTAGCGGCTAGCGGGGCTTCCGAGCAGTACTTC
-	TRBV7-6	14	-	TRBJ2-7	CAGSQTTQYNEQYF	TGTGCCGGCAGTCAGACGACTCAGTACAATGAGCAGTACTTC
few	TRBV5-6	14	-	TRBJ2-7	CASSLADRYYEQYF	TGTGCCAGCAGCTTGGCCGACAGATACTACGAGCAGTACTTC
once	TRBV29-1	15	-	TRBJ2-7	CSVSGGGTLSGEQYF	TGCAGCGTCTCAGGGGGGGGGACTCTCTCGGGAGAGCAGTACTTC
-	TRBV5-1	20	-	TRBJ2-4	CASSLEYYVGAKDRENIQYF	TGCGCCAGCAGCTTGGAGTATTATGTGGGGGCGAAGGATAGGGAAAACATTCAGTACTTC
-	TRBV20-1	15	-	TRBJ1-5	CSARDATVGNQPQHF	TGCAGTGCTCGGGACGCTACGGTCGGCAATCAGCCCCAGCATTTT
once	TRBV27	16	-	TRBJ2-3	CASSSQLGMIRDTQYF	TGTGCCAGCAGTTCGCAGCTCGGGATGATTAGAGATACGCAGTATTTT
-	TRBV7-2	16	-	TRBJ1-1	CASSFRGGRANTEAFF	TGTGCCAGCAGCTTCCGGGGGGGGCGGGCGAACACTGAAGCTTTCTTT
-	TRBV27	14	TRBD2	TRBJ2-1	CASSISGVYNEQFF	TGTGCCAGCAGTATCAGCGGGGTCTACAATGAGCAGTTCTTC
-	TRBV29-1	14	-	TRBJ2-7	CSVVVEGRTHEQYF	TGCAGCGTTGTAGTTGAGGGCCGGACCCACGAGCAGTACTTC
-	TRBV7-2	16	TRBD1	TRBJ2-3	CASSSTGTGRTDTQYF	TGTGCCAGCAGCTCTACCGGGACAGGCCGCACAGATACGCAGTATTTT
-	TRBV5-1	16	TRBD1	TRBJ1-1	CASSLVPGQGMSEAFF	TGCGCCAGCAGCTTGGTCCCGGGACAGGGGATGTCTGAAGCTTTCTTT
once	TRBV9	14	-	TRBJ1-2	CVSSVYNKNYGYTF	TGTGTCAGCAGCGTATATAACAAGAACTATGGCTACACCTTC
-	TRBV6-2/TRBV6-3	14	-	TRBJ2-1	CASMGGPSYNEQFF	TGTGCCAGCATGGGGGGGCCCTCCTACAATGAGCAGTTCTTC